These 13 T cell receptor beta chains originate from one sample sequenced in a study of T-cell reconstitution after alpha-beta-depleted transplantation in children. Unique molecular identifiers were incorporated during preparation of the TCRbeta library. In TCRdb, the PCR reads were re-called with MiXCR into one record per CDR3 protein. The table lists about 440,000 distinct CDR3 sequences, 43% of them singletons. The source was PBMCs, collected before TCRalphabeta/CD19-depleted stem cell transplant. The origin of the receptors is a girl aged 2 to 10 with aplastic anemia, due to receive a stem cell transplant.

A few counts support this clonotype. V is TRBV5-1 and J is TRBJ1-1, with D perhaps TRBD1 (6 bases). V was pared by 7 bases and J by 1 base, with 14 bases between. This CDR3 comprises 14 residues. CDR1 SGHRS and CDR2 YFSETQ come from the germline V gene. CDR3 DNA sequence: TGCGCCAGCTGCTCTCGGACAGAGAACACTGAAGCTTTCTTT. Protein: CASCSRTENTEAFF.

V is TRBV20-1 and J is TRBJ2-7, with TRBD2 matching over 9 bases. The CDR3 runs to 14 residues. The germline V gene encodes CDR1 DFQATT and CDR2 SNEGSKA (reference sequence). J lost 2 bases, V lost 3 bases, and 5 bases had no gene match. CDR3 in DNA: TGCAGTGCTAGTGGCGGGAGGGGTCCCTACGAGCAGTACTTC. It is translated as CSASGGRGPYEQYF.

V and J are TRBV6-1 and TRBJ2-1, with 7 nucleotides matching TRBD2. This CDR3 region has 15 residues. CDR1 and CDR2 (germline): MNHNS, SASEGT. Trimming took 3 bases from V and 5 from J; bases not matched to a gene: 7. CDR3 DNA: TGTGCCAGCAGTGACCCGGGACTACGTAACAATGAGCAGTTCTTC. Amino acids: CASSDPGLRNNEQFF.

The J gene is TRBJ1-6, the V gene TRBV5-6, with D hard to call. Germline V lookup: CDR1 SGHDT, CDR2 YYEEEE. The CDR3 extends over 15 amino acids. The V and J ends lost 0 bases and 10 bases respectively, with 14 bases between them. As DNA, the CDR3 is TGTGCCAGCAGCTTGGTTACGGGAGGAGGATCACCCCTCCACTTT. Its translation is CASSLVTGGGSPLHF.

The V gene is TRBV7-4, the J gene TRBJ2-1, with 8 bases fitting TRBD2. The CDR3 runs 16 residues. Germline lookup yields CDR1 SGHVT and CDR2 SQSDAQ. The junction had 16 bases not matched to a gene; V was cut back by 5 bases and J by 10 bases. The CDR3 region is CASSHFASGGPGEQFF. The CDR3 DNA sequence: TGTGCCAGCAGCCATTTCGCATCGGGAGGGCCGGGGGAGCAGTTCTTC.

CDR3 region: CASSRDRGVVYEQYF. The DNA for the CDR3 is TGTGCCAGCAGCAGGGACAGGGGCGTAGTCTACGAGCAGTACTTC. The V gene is TRBV7-6, the J gene TRBJ2-7; the match to TRBD1 covers 10 bases. V shed 5 bases and J 3 bases; nucleotides not matched to a gene: 7. The CDR3 consists of 15 residues. Germline assignment: CDR1 SGHVS and CDR2 FNYEAQ.

The gene calls are TRBV7-9 and TRBJ2-7, with 9 bases matching TRBD1. Germline CDR1 and CDR2: SEHNR and FQNEAQ (reference sequence). V shed 5 bases, J shed 7 bases, and the junction held 15 bases outside the gene matches. The CDR3 is made up of 16 amino acids. CDR3 DNA: TGTGCCAGCAGCACGAGCACCGGACAGGGGCGCTGGGAGCAGTACTTC. Amino acids: CASSTSTGQGRWEQYF. The full variable domain, in which reference TRBV7-9 and TRBJ2-7 provide the parts outside the CDR3, is DTGVSQNPRHKITKRGQNVTFRCDPISEHNRLYWYRQTLGQGPEFLTYFQNEAQLEKSRLLSDRFSAERPKGSFSTLEIQRTEQGDSAMYLCASSTSTGQGRWEQYFGPGTRLTVT.

This chain connects TRBV20-1 to TRBJ1-4, with 7 bases fitting TRBD1. J was trimmed by 0 bases and V by 5 bases; bases with no gene match: 3. The CDR3 runs to 14 residues. Looked up from germline, CDR1 is DFQATT and CDR2 is SNEGSKA (reference sequence). Here the CDR3 reads CSAVDRATNEKLFF. The DNA for the CDR3 is TGCAGTGCTGTCGACAGGGCAACTAATGAAAAACTGTTTTTT.

This clonotype has ten or more counts. CDR3 residues: CASSPRLAGDNEQFF. The CDR3 DNA reads as TGTGCCAGCAGCCCCCGACTAGCGGGAGACAATGAGCAGTTCTTC. The V gene is TRBV7-3, the J gene TRBJ2-1; 12 positions agree with TRBD2. The CDR3 runs 15 residues. Germline values: CDR1 SGHTA, CDR2 FQGTGA. With V trimmed by 5 bases and J by 5 bases, 4 bases remained unmatched.

This clonotype was observed at least ten times. V is TRBV20-1 and J is TRBJ2-7, with 7 bases identical to TRBD1. The CDR3 length is 14 residues. The germline V gene encodes CDR1 DFQATT and CDR2 SNEGSKA (reference sequence). V was pared by 6 bases and J by 0 bases, with 8 bases of the junction left unmatched. CDR3 residues: CSALGQVSSYEQYF. The DNA of the CDR3 is TGCAGTGCGCTAGGACAGGTCAGCTCCTACGAGCAGTACTTC.

This clonotype was seen more than once but under ten times. DNA for the CDR3: TGTGCCAGCAGACAGCAGGGACTAGCGGGAGTCTACGAGCAGTACTTC. It encodes CASRQQGLAGVYEQYF. The chain couples TRBV27 to TRBJ2-7; TRBD2 matches 14 bases. The CDR3 has 16 residues. The J segment lost 3 bases and the V segment lost 6 bases, leaving 7 bases of the junction unmatched. Germline CDR1 MNHEY, CDR2 SMNVEV (reference sequence).

V usage is TRBV29-1 and J usage is TRBJ2-1; D uncertain. This CDR3 has 9 residues. The V gene lost 3 bases and the J gene lost 9 bases, with 3 bases spanning the gap. Germline-derived CDR1 and CDR2 are SQVTM and ANQGSEA. The CDR3 nucleotides read TGCAGCGTTGACAGTGAGCAGTTCTTC. The encoded protein is CSVDSEQFF.

J is TRBJ2-3 and V is TRBV18, with D unclear. The CDR3 is 15 residues long. Germline V gene lookup returns CDR1 KGHSH and CDR2 LQKENI. V was clipped by 5 bases and J by 6 bases, with 18 bases between them. CDR3 protein: CASSAISGSQDTQYF. DNA for the CDR3: TGTGCCAGCTCAGCGATTTCGGGCTCCCAGGATACGCAGTATTTT.